A selection of T cell receptor beta chains follows, all from one sample in a study of blood T cell dynamics during melanoma immunotherapy. Assay: immunoSEQ multiplex PCR; the TCRdb copy retains only in-frame clones and omits some. Of 7,000 or so clones listed, around 80% are singletons. This specimen consisted of blood, obtained from a patient treated with checkpoint blockade. The receptors derive from a human donor with melanoma. Each CDR3 is given with its conserved first and last residue. A D gene is named only where the DNA matches it firmly. Clone size is given for some rows only: seen once, a few or many times, or a class if the clone is expanded.

abundance: NA
v_gene: TRBV11-2
j_gene: TRBJ2-1
d_gene: TRBD2
CDR3nt: TGTGCCAGCAGCTTAGTCCTAGCGGTCAATGAGCAGTTCTTC
CDR3aa: CASSLVLAVNEQFF

abundance: once
v_gene: TRBV28
j_gene: TRBJ2-7
d_gene: TRBD2
CDR3nt: TGTGCCAGCAGTTTTCAGCGGGACTCCTACGAGCAGTACTTC
CDR3aa: CASSFQRDSYEQYF

abundance: NA
v_gene: TRBV7-3
j_gene: TRBJ1-1
d_gene: NA
CDR3nt: TGTGCCAGCAGATCCGCCTCGGGGGGCTGCGGGTACACTGAAGCTTTCTTT
CDR3aa: CASRSASGGCGYTEAFF

abundance: once
v_gene: TRBV2
j_gene: TRBJ2-7
d_gene: TRBD1
CDR3nt: TGTGCCAGCAACGACAGGGACGAGCAGTACTTC
CDR3aa: CASNDRDEQYF

abundance: NA
v_gene: TRBV5-1
j_gene: TRBJ2-2
d_gene: TRBD2
CDR3nt: TGCGCCAGCAGCTCGGGGACTAGCGGGACCGGGGAGCTGTTTTTT
CDR3aa: CASSSGTSGTGELFF

abundance: large
v_gene: TRBV7-9
j_gene: TRBJ2-7
d_gene: TRBD1
CDR3nt: TGTGCCAGCAGCTCTCCCGGGACAGGGTGGTACGAGCAGTACTTC
CDR3aa: CASSSPGTGWYEQYF

abundance: NA
v_gene: TRBV18
j_gene: TRBJ1-1
d_gene: NA
CDR3nt: TGTGCCAGCTCACCGGAGAAGGGAGAAGCTTTCTTT
CDR3aa: CASSPEKGEAFF

abundance: NA
v_gene: TRBV6-1
j_gene: TRBJ1-6
d_gene: NA
CDR3nt: TGTGCCAGCAGTGAAGGGGCAGCAGATAATTCACCCCTCCACTTT
CDR3aa: CASSEGAADNSPLHF

abundance: NA
v_gene: TRBV29-1
j_gene: TRBJ1-1
d_gene: NA
CDR3nt: TGCAGCGGAACTTTACAGGGTGGGCAGACTGAAGCTTTCTTT
CDR3aa: CSGTLQGGQTEAFF

abundance: NA
v_gene: TRBV18
j_gene: TRBJ1-1
d_gene: NA
CDR3nt: TGTGCCAGCTCACCCCAGGGCTCCCAGGCTTTGAACACTGAAGCTTTCTTT
CDR3aa: CASSPQGSQALNTEAFF

abundance: once
v_gene: TRBV6-5
j_gene: TRBJ2-2
d_gene: TRBD2
CDR3nt: TGTGCCAGCAGTCTAGGACTAGCGGGAACCGGGGAGCTGTTTTTT
CDR3aa: CASSLGLAGTGELFF

abundance: NA
v_gene: TRBV5-1
j_gene: TRBJ1-1
d_gene: NA
CDR3nt: TGCGCCAGCAGCTTGGAGCCAGGACTAGTAATGAACACTGAAGCTTTCTTT
CDR3aa: CASSLEPGLVMNTEAFF

abundance: NA
v_gene: TRBV4-2
j_gene: TRBJ1-2
d_gene: NA
CDR3nt: TGTGCCAGCAGCCCCTGGACACAAAACTATGGCTACACCTTC
CDR3aa: CASSPWTQNYGYTF

abundance: NA
v_gene: TRBV6-6
j_gene: TRBJ1-6
d_gene: NA
CDR3nt: TGTGCCAGCAGTTACCTCGGACAGTCCTATAATTCACCCCTCCACTTT
CDR3aa: CASSYLGQSYNSPLHF

abundance: NA
v_gene: TRBV7-3
j_gene: TRBJ2-5
d_gene: NA
CDR3nt: TGTGCCAGCAGCCGGGACTACCAAGAGACCCAGTACTTC
CDR3aa: CASSRDYQETQYF

abundance: NA
v_gene: TRBV11-2
j_gene: TRBJ2-1
d_gene: TRBD1
CDR3nt: TGTGCCAGCAGCTTCGACAGGGGCAATGAGCAGTTCTTC
CDR3aa: CASSFDRGNEQFF

abundance: once
v_gene: TRBV6-4
j_gene: TRBJ1-2
d_gene: TRBD1
CDR3nt: TGTGCCAGCAGTACAGGGGGGTGGGATGGCGGCTACACCTTC
CDR3aa: CASSTGGWDGGYTF

abundance: NA
v_gene: TRBV7-3
j_gene: TRBJ1-1
d_gene: TRBD1
CDR3nt: TGTGCCAGCAGCTTCGCTGTTAGGACAGGTGCACCGACTGAAGCTTTCTTT
CDR3aa: CASSFAVRTGAPTEAFF

abundance: once
v_gene: TRBV27
j_gene: TRBJ1-4
d_gene: NA
CDR3nt: TGTGCCAGCAGTTTGTATCCAGGGATAGAAAAACTGTTTTTT
CDR3aa: CASSLYPGIEKLFF

abundance: NA
v_gene: TRBV6-6
j_gene: TRBJ2-5
d_gene: NA
CDR3nt: TGTGCCAGCAGAACTATCGCAGATCGGGGGGAGACCCAGTACTTC
CDR3aa: CASRTIADRGETQYF

abundance: NA
v_gene: TRBV6-1
j_gene: TRBJ2-7
d_gene: NA
CDR3nt: TGTGCCGGATCAATAACAATTAAGGACGAGCAGTACTTC
CDR3aa: CAGSITIKDEQYF

abundance: NA
v_gene: TRBV19
j_gene: TRBJ2-2
d_gene: NA
CDR3nt: TGTGCCAGTAGTATAGCAGGGACCGGGGAGCTGTTTTTT
CDR3aa: CASSIAGTGELFF

abundance: once
v_gene: TRBV7-8
j_gene: TRBJ2-7
d_gene: TRBD1
CDR3nt: TGTGCCAGCAGCTCTCCCGGGACAGGGTGGTACGAGCAGTACTTC
CDR3aa: CASSSPGTGWYEQYF

abundance: NA
v_gene: TRBV10-1
j_gene: TRBJ2-5
d_gene: TRBD2
CDR3nt: TGCGCCAGCAGTCCCGGGACTAGTCCTACCCAAGAGACCCAGTACTTC
CDR3aa: CASSPGTSPTQETQYF

abundance: once
v_gene: TRBV5-1
j_gene: TRBJ1-1
d_gene: NA
CDR3nt: TGCGCCAGCAGCTTGGGAGGACTAGAGAACACTGAAGCTTTCTTT
CDR3aa: CASSLGGLENTEAFF

abundance: NA
v_gene: TRBV7-2
j_gene: TRBJ2-3
d_gene: NA
CDR3nt: TGTGCCAGCAGCTTAGAGGTCTGGAGAGGGGGCACAGATACGCAGTATTTT
CDR3aa: CASSLEVWRGGTDTQYF

abundance: NA
v_gene: TRBV19
j_gene: TRBJ2-2
d_gene: NA
CDR3nt: TGTGCCAGTAGTAATACAGGGAGATTGGCCGGGGAGCTGTTTTTT
CDR3aa: CASSNTGRLAGELFF

abundance: NA
v_gene: TRBV15
j_gene: TRBJ1-5
d_gene: TRBD1
CDR3nt: TGTGCCACCAGCAGGTCGGGGACAGGGGGATGGAATCAGCCCCAGCATTTT
CDR3aa: CATSRSGTGGWNQPQHF

abundance: NA
v_gene: TRBV5-8
j_gene: TRBJ1-1
d_gene: NA
CDR3nt: TGTGCCAGCAGCTTGCGCGGGACTGAAGCTTTCTTT
CDR3aa: CASSLRGTEAFF

abundance: NA
v_gene: TRBV11-2
j_gene: TRBJ2-5
d_gene: TRBD2
CDR3nt: TGTGCCAGCAGCTTAGGTCGAGCGGGAGTAACAGAGACCCAGTACTTC
CDR3aa: CASSLGRAGVTETQYF

abundance: NA
v_gene: TRBV7-9
j_gene: TRBJ2-7
d_gene: NA
CDR3nt: TGTGCCAGCAGCCGGGACGCGGGAACCTACGAGCAGTACTTC
CDR3aa: CASSRDAGTYEQYF

abundance: once
v_gene: TRBV2
j_gene: TRBJ2-1
d_gene: TRBD2
CDR3nt: TGTGCCAGCACCCCTGAGGGACTAGCGAACAATGAGCAGTTCTTC
CDR3aa: CASTPEGLANNEQFF

abundance: once
v_gene: TRBV5-1
j_gene: TRBJ1-1
d_gene: NA
CDR3nt: TGCGCCAGCAGCTTGGCTGACAGCACCACTGAAGCTTTCTTT
CDR3aa: CASSLADSTTEAFF

abundance: NA
v_gene: TRBV2
j_gene: TRBJ1-2
d_gene: TRBD1
CDR3nt: TGTGCCAGCAGTTGGGGACAGGGGGATCAAAACTATGGCTACACCTTC
CDR3aa: CASSWGQGDQNYGYTF

abundance: NA
v_gene: TRBV15
j_gene: TRBJ2-1
d_gene: NA
CDR3nt: TGTGCCACCAGCATCCCCGACAGGATCTACAATGAGCAGTTCTTC
CDR3aa: CATSIPDRIYNEQFF

abundance: NA
v_gene: TRBV5-1
j_gene: TRBJ2-1
d_gene: NA
CDR3nt: TGCGCCAGCAGCTTTGGGACCCGGATTGATGAGCAGTTCTTC
CDR3aa: CASSFGTRIDEQFF

abundance: NA
v_gene: TRBV19
j_gene: TRBJ2-1
d_gene: NA
CDR3nt: TGTGCCAGTAGAGCCCGGAGAAGCTCCTACAATGAGCAGTTCTTC
CDR3aa: CASRARRSSYNEQFF

abundance: NA
v_gene: TRBV19
j_gene: TRBJ1-5
d_gene: NA
CDR3nt: TGTGCCAGTAGTGGGGTGGGTCTGAGACGGGAGAGCAATCAGCCCCAGCATTTT
CDR3aa: CASSGVGLRRESNQPQHF

abundance: once
v_gene: TRBV7-2
j_gene: TRBJ2-7
d_gene: NA
CDR3nt: TGTGCCAGCAGGCCGGGGATTAGCTACGAGCAGTACTTC
CDR3aa: CASRPGISYEQYF

abundance: NA
v_gene: TRBV7-9
j_gene: TRBJ2-7
d_gene: NA
CDR3nt: TGTGCCAGCAGCCACGGGTCCCTATTCTACGAGCAGTACTTC
CDR3aa: CASSHGSLFYEQYF

abundance: NA
v_gene: TRBV4-2
j_gene: TRBJ2-1
d_gene: TRBD2
CDR3nt: TGTGCCAGCAGCCAAGTGGGGGTTAGCGGGAGGGATTACAATGAGCAGTTCTTC
CDR3aa: CASSQVGVSGRDYNEQFF

abundance: NA
v_gene: TRBV4-1
j_gene: TRBJ2-2
d_gene: TRBD2
CDR3nt: TGCGCCAGCAGCCAAGACGGCCGCGGGAGAGTCCTTTCTTCCTCCGGGGAGCTGTTTTTT
CDR3aa: CASSQDGRGRVLSSSGELFF

abundance: few
v_gene: TRBV7-2
j_gene: TRBJ1-1
d_gene: NA
CDR3nt: TGTGCCAGCAGCTTAGCGCTGGCCGGGAACACTGAAGCTTTCTTT
CDR3aa: CASSLALAGNTEAFF

abundance: NA
v_gene: TRBV5-5
j_gene: TRBJ1-5
d_gene: NA
CDR3nt: TGTGCCAGCAGCTCCAGGGTTGGGGATAGCAATCAGCCCCAGCATTTT
CDR3aa: CASSSRVGDSNQPQHF